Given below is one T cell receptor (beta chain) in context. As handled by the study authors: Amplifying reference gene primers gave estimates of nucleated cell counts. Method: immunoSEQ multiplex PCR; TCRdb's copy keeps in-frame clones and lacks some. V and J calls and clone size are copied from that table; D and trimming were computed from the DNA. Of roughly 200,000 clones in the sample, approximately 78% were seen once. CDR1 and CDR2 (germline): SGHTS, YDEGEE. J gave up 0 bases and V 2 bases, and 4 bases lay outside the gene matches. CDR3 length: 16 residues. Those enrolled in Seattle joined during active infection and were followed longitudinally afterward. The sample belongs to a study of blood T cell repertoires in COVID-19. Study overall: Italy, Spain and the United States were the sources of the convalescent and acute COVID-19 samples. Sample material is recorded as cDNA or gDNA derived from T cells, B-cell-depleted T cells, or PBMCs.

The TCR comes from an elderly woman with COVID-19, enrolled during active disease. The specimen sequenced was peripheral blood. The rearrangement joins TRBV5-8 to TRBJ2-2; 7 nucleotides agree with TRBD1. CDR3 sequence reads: CASSFPRGSNTGELFF. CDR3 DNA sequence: TGTGCCAGCAGCTTCCCCAGGGGGTCGAACACCGGGGAGCTGTTTTTT.